The entry below gives a single T cell receptor beta chain sequence along with its context. What it binds is unknown. TCRdb keeps only in-frame clones here, not all; method: immunoSEQ multiplex PCR. The sample comprises some 80,000 clones, about 93% of which are singletons, and roughly 22% rests with the top ten. The data are from a study of OX40 agonist ivuxolimab in advanced cancers. Study-level background: Three patients showed partial responses: one hepatocellular carcinoma and two cutaneous melanoma cases. The study's findings and limits: Averaged across samples, CD8+ T cells carried more expanded clones than CD4+ did.

V shed 3 bases and J shed 5 bases, with 17 bases lying between them. The CDR3 contains 15 residues. Germline assignment: CDR1 WNHNN and CDR2 SYGVQD (reference sequence). This chain uses TRBV10-1 with TRBJ2-7; D assignment may be TRBD1 or TRBD2 (5 bases each). This receptor was taken from an adult with an advanced solid tumor such as melanoma, head and neck, liver or kidney cancer. The sequenced sample was CD4+ or CD8+ T cells sorted from blood, obtained in a trial of the OX40 agonist ivuxolimab. DNA of the CDR3: TGCGCCAGCAGTGACAGGGAGCACGGTTCGGACGAGCAGTACTTC. It yields the protein CASSDREHGSDEQYF.